The entry below describes one T cell receptor (beta chain). The antigen is undetermined. These data come from a study of cytomegalovirus exposure and HLA in healthy donors. The CDR3 runs 16 residues. V gave up 3 bases and J gave up 1 base; unmatched junction bases: 5. CDR1 is LNHDA and CDR2 is SQIVND in the germline V gene (reference sequence). Study-wide results and caveats: Productive rates of about 87% or about 30% were seen for most TCR beta V segments in an earlier analysis. With further analysis later on, most CMV-associated TCR beta chains appeared HLA-restricted. Compared with the approximately 680-donor mean, an Asian-associated ancestry cluster reportedly had fewer N-insertions, according to a later analysis. Later, an analysis showed that TCR beta chains associated with HLA were more clonally expanded than others that were equally common.

In the PCR, 60 Vbeta and 13 Jbeta primers were used. TCRdb's copy holds only in-frame clones and misses some; the assay was immunoSEQ multiplex PCR. This table has about 180,000 clones, over 75% appearing once. The sample comprised PBMCs. V usage is TRBV19 and J usage is TRBJ2-5; 10 bases fit TRBD2. This TCR was recovered from a woman in her forties or fifties in good health and CMV-seronegative. The chain's CDR3 is CASSISASGGQETQYF. The DNA for the CDR3 is TGTGCCAGTAGTATTTCGGCTAGCGGGGGCCAAGAGACCCAGTACTTC.